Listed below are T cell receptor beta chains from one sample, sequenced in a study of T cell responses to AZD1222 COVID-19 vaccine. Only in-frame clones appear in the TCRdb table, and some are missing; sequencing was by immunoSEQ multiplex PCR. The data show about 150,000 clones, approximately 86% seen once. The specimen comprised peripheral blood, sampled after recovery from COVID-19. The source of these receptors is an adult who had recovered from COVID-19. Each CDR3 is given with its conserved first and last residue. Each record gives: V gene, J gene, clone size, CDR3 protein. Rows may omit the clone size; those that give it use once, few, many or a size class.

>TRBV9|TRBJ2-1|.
CASSVVAGSYNEQFF
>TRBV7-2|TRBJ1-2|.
CASSSWTGEDYGYTF
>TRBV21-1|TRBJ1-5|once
CATYRGAGHVSNQPQHF
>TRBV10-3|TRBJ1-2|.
CAISESEGSIYGYTF
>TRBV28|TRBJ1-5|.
CASSLLSQPQHF
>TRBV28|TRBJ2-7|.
CASGGRDFEQYF
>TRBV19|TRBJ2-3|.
CASSSPSGISTDTQYF
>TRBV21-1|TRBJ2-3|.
CASSTHSGRGTDTQYF
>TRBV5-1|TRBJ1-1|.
CASSWAGGPSEAFF
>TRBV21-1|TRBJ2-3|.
CASSKERTGGTDTQYF
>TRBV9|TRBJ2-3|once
CASSSPGGVATDTQYF
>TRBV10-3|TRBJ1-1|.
CATQPDRGTEAFF
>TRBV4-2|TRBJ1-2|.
CASSQGFGPGGLGGYTF
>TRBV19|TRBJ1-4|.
CASSMRQGAEKLFF
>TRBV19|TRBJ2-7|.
CASSSAGGRDEQYF
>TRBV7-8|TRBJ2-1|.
CASSSLGRSYNEQFF
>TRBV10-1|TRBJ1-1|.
CARKSSQAEAFF
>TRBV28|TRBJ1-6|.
CASSFPSPLHF
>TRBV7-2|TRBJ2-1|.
CASTPYRGGAYAQFF
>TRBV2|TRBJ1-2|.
CASSEVQAPNYGYTF
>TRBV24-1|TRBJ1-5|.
CATSSETATNQPQHF
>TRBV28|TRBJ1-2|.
CASSLSTAYGYTF
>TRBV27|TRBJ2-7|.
CASSSTGPSSYEQYF
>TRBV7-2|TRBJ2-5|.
CASSSSGEGETQYF
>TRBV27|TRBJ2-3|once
CASSPGQGTPSFTDTQYF
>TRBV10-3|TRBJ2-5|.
CAIRGDTQETQYF
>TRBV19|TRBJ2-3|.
CASSISRATDTQYF
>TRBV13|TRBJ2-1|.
CASSSSTGRTFGEQFF
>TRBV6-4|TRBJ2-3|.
CASSASSGGTDTQYF
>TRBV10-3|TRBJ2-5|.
CAISESMSRGETQYF
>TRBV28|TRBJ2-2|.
CASRPGLANTGELFF
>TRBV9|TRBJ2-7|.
CASSVGLTSGGLYEQYF
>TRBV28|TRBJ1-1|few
CASSSTSIVPQGGGTEAFF
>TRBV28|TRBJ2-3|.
CASSLPGTLDTQYF
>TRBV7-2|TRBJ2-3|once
CASRPAGGDTQYF
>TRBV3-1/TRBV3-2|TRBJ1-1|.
CASSSTVNTEAFF
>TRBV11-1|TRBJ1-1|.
CASSLSREAFF
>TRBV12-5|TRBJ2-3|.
CASAPPRGGEGTDTQYF
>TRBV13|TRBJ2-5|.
CASSLEGAETQYF
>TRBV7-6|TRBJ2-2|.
CASSPQTSGGLNTGELFF
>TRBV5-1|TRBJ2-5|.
CASSSQPLAGEETQYF
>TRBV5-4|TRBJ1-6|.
CASSGDPNSPLHF
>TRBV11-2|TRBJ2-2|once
CASSPGTGLGPNTGELFF
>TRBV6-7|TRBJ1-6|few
CASSYSPLHF
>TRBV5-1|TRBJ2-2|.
CASSHRSSGISGELFF
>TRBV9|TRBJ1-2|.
CASSVEGIRLDGYTF
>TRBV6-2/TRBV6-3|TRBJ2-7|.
CASSSLRQGINEQYF
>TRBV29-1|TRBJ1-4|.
CSAINTGGDEKLFF
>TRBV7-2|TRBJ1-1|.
CASSLLNKNTEAFF
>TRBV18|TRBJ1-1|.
CASSPTVGEAFF
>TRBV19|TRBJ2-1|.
CASSQTKGEQFF
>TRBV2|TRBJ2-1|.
CASSGGGPMSYNEQFF
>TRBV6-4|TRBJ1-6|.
CASSEDGGSYNSPLHF
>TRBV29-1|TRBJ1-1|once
CSVEVTGQGITEAFF
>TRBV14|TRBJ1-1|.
CASSPRWWAGRVEAFF